One and the same sample provided the 16 T cell receptor beta chains below, sequenced in a study of shared clonotypes between healthy human individuals. Sequenced by immunoSEQ multiplex PCR; TCRdb stores in-frame clones only, minus some. Of around 1.1 million clones detected, 70% to 85% appear once; the ten largest clones hold approximately 0.9%. Sequenced sample: memory CD4+ T cells from PBMCs. Sample subset: CD45RA-negative fraction. These TCRs come from a man aged 18 to 30 in good health. Some clones in this sample may be carry-over from other donors' samples.

This chain uses TRBV10-3 with TRBJ2-7, with D maybe TRBD1 (7 bases). CDR1 and CDR2 (germline): ENHRY, SYGVKD. Trimming removed 4 bases at V and 0 bases at J, with 28 bases between. The CDR3 totals 20 residues. In nucleotides, the CDR3 is TGTGCCATCAGTGCGGCCCAGGGGGGTTGGGGGACCAAGAGCTCCTACGAGCAGTACTTC. Its translation is CAISAAQGGWGTKSSYEQYF.

The J gene is TRBJ1-2, the V gene TRBV18; D remains ambiguous. Germline values: CDR1 KGHSH, CDR2 LQKENI. V was shortened by 6 bases and J by 4 bases, with 21 bases between the two germline ends. CDR3 length: 16 amino acids. CDR3 sequence (DNA): TGTGCCAGCTCCCCAGCAATTCTACCGGCCGGCTATGGCTACACCTTC. This codes for CASSPAILPAGYGYTF.

The chain has TRBV7-3 and TRBJ2-3; D is unclear. CDR1 and CDR2 (germline): SGHTA, FQGTGA. V was pared by 3 bases and J by 6 bases, with 10 bases between. This CDR3 is built from 13 residues. As DNA, the CDR3 is TGTGCCAGCAGCTTGCTCCAGGTGGATACGCAGTATTTT. It is translated as CASSLLQVDTQYF.

V is TRBV27 and J is TRBJ1-1; D not certain. Germline-derived CDR1 and CDR2 are MNHEY and SMNVEV (reference sequence). This CDR3 has 11 amino acids. V was cut by 8 bases and J by 3 bases, with 7 bases left in between. CDR3: CASPVDTEAFF. For the CDR3, the DNA is TGTGCCAGCCCTGTGGACACTGAAGCTTTCTTT.

The chain has TRBV13 and TRBJ1-1, with D possibly being TRBD1 (5 bases). Germline assignment: CDR1 PRHDT and CDR2 FYEKMQ (reference sequence). V shed 5 bases and J shed 4 bases, with 14 bases lying between them. CDR3 size: 14 residues. CDR3 protein: CASSGGWGTTEAFF. The CDR3 DNA sequence: TGTGCCAGCAGCGGCGGATGGGGGACCACTGAAGCTTTCTTT.

The chain combines TRBV29-1 with TRBJ2-5; no definite D call. There are 10 residues in the CDR3. The germline CDR1 and CDR2 sequences are SQVTM and ANQGSEA. Trimming pared 4 bases from V and 5 bases from J, leaving 5 bases between. The CDR3 protein is CSVGTETQYF. The CDR3 bases are TGCAGCGTTGGGACGGAGACCCAGTACTTC. Together with reference TRBV29-1 and TRBJ2-5, the CDR3 gives the full variable domain: SAVISQKPSRDICQRGTSLTIQCQVDSQVTMMFWYRQQPGQSLTLIATANQGSEATYESGFVIDKFPISRPNLTFSTLTVSNMSPEDSSIYLCSVGTETQYFGPGTRLLVL.

This chain uses TRBV28 with TRBJ2-6; D is uncertain. The CDR3 is 13 residues long. From germline, CDR1 is MDHEN and CDR2 SYDVKM. V was trimmed by 5 bases and J by 6 bases, leaving 8 bases between them. CDR3 in amino acids: CASSQFAANVLTF. CDR3 nucleotides: TGTGCCAGCAGTCAATTTGCGGCCAACGTCCTGACTTTC.

This clone was detected ten times or more. The chain combines TRBV27 with TRBJ1-1; D might be TRBD1 (5 bases). Trimming stripped 3 bases from V and 0 bases from J, with 17 bases between. CDR1 is MNHEY and CDR2 is SMNVEV in the germline V gene (reference sequence). The CDR3 extends over 17 amino acids. As DNA, the CDR3 is TGTGCCAGCAGTTTCTCCAGGGAATCATGGATGAACACTGAAGCTTTCTTT. Amino acid sequence: CASSFSRESWMNTEAFF.

V usage is TRBV5-1 and J usage is TRBJ2-2; weak D call: TRBD2 (5 bases). This CDR3 has 14 amino acids. V lost 1 base and J 6 bases, leaving 10 bases between the germline ends. Looked up from germline, CDR1 is SGHRS and CDR2 is YFSETQ. The CDR3 here is CASSLTPSPGELFF. For the CDR3, the DNA is TGCGCCAGCAGCTTGACGCCTAGCCCCGGGGAGCTGTTTTTT.

The chain couples TRBV6-6 to TRBJ2-3, with D tentatively TRBD1 (5 bases). Trimming removed 5 bases at V and 3 bases at J, with 12 bases between. The germline gives CDR1 MNHNY, CDR2 SVGAGI (reference sequence). The CDR3 is 14 residues long. In nucleotides, the CDR3 is TGTGCCAGCAGTAGGGGCGTTCGGACAGATACGCAGTATTTT. The encoded protein is CASSRGVRTDTQYF.

About this clone itself: Since a much larger clone is just one base distant, this may be a read error. The V and J genes are TRBV4-1 and TRBJ1-1; D remains unclear. Germline V gives CDR1 MGHRA, CDR2 YSYEKL. The CDR3 totals 18 residues. In nucleotides, the CDR3 is TGCGCCAGCAGCCAAGGGGTTGGTCCTGGGAGGATGAACACTGAAGCTTTATTT. It is translated as CASSQGVGPGRMNTEALF.

The chain uses TRBV30 and TRBJ1-5; the D gene is possibly TRBD1 (6 bases). The CDR3 consists of 13 residues. V lost 5 bases to trimming and J lost 3 bases, with 11 bases between them. Germline values: CDR1 GTSNPN, CDR2 SVGIG (reference sequence). The CDR3 loop reads CAWAGTNNQPQHF. DNA of the CDR3: TGTGCCTGGGCCGGGACAAACAATCAGCCCCAGCATTTT.

The chain links TRBV28 to TRBJ1-3; D is unresolved. Germline values: CDR1 MDHEN, CDR2 SYDVKM. V was trimmed by 6 bases and J by 0 bases, leaving 12 bases between them. This CDR3 comprises 15 residues. The chain's CDR3 is CASSPTPASGNTIYF. CDR3 bases: TGTGCCAGCAGCCCGACCCCTGCCTCTGGAAACACCATATATTTT.

On this clone itself: Germline is not matched at one junction end, which may reflect a read error. The chain combines TRBV28 with TRBJ2-1, with TRBD2 identical over 9 bases. Germline lookup yields CDR1 MDHEN and CDR2 SYDVKM. This CDR3 is built from 14 residues. Here the CDR3 reads CASSLETSGNEQFF. Here the CDR3 DNA reads TGTGCCAGCAGTTTGGAGACTAGCGGCAATGAACAGTTCTTC.

This chain joins TRBV2 and TRBJ1-4, with 8 bases identical to TRBD1. Germline loops: CDR1 SNHLY, CDR2 FYNNEI. This CDR3 contains 14 residues. V lost 6 bases and J lost 8; bases outside the gene matches: 8. The CDR3 bases are TGTGCCAGCAGCCCAGGGGGCCCACGGGAAAAACTGTTTTTT. This translates into CASSPGGPREKLFF. Full variable domain (missing parts from reference TRBV2 and TRBJ1-4): EPEVTQTPSHQVTQMGQEVILRCVPISNHLYFYWYRQILGQKVEFLVSFYNNEISEKSEIFDDQFSVERPDGSNFTLKIRSTKLEDSAMYFCASSPGGPREKLFFGSGTQLSVL.

The chain links TRBV11-2 to TRBJ1-1; 7 bases fit TRBD1. Germline-derived CDR1 and CDR2 are SGHAT and FQNNGV. Trimming took 3 bases from V and 4 from J; bases not matched to a gene: 8. The CDR3 extends over 15 amino acids. The CDR3 loop reads CASSLGRQGGTEAFF. CDR3 sequence (DNA): TGTGCCAGCAGCTTGGGGCGACAGGGCGGCACTGAAGCTTTCTTT. The full variable domain, its missing parts supplied by reference TRBV11-2 and TRBJ1-1, is EAGVAQSPRYKIIEKRQSVAFWCNPISGHATLYWYQQILGQGPKLLIQFQNNGVVDDSQLPKDRFSAERLKGVDSTLKIQPAKLEDSAVYLCASSLGRQGGTEAFFGQGTRLTVV.